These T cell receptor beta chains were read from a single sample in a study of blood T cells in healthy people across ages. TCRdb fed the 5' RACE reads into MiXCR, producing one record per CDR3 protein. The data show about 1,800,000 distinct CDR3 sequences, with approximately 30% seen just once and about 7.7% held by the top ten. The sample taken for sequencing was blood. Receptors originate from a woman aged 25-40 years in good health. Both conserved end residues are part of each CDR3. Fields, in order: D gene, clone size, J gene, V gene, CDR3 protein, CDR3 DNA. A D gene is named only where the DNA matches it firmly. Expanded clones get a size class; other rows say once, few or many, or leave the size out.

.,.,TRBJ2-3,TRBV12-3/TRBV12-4,CVSSLDVNTDTQYF,TGTGTCAGCAGTTTGGATGTAAACACAGATACGCAGTATTTT
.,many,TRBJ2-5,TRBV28,CASSLGQGLGETQYF,TGTGCCAGCAGTTTAGGCCAGGGGTTGGGGGAGACCCAGTACTTC
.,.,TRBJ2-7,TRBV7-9,CASSLGVGAGGEQYF,TGTGCCAGCAGCTTAGGGGTCGGGGCCGGAGGCGAGCAGTACTTC
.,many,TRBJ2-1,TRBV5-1,CASSLPGALTNEQFF,TGCGCCAGCAGCTTGCCGGGGGCGCTAACCAATGAGCAGTTCTTC
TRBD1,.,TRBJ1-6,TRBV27,CAGLDREQDSPLHF,TGTGCCGGACTCGACAGGGAGCAGGATTCACCCCTCCACTTT
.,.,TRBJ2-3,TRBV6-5,CASSYGPGATQYF,TGTGCCAGCAGTTACGGGCCCGGGGCTACGCAGTATTTT
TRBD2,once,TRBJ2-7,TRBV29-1,CSVEPPKPAGGPIYEQYF,TGCAGCGTTGAACCTCCAAAACCGGCGGGAGGTCCCATCTACGAGCAGTACTTC
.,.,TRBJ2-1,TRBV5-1,CASHPRRPHRDEQFF,TGCGCCAGCCACCCGCGGCGCCCCCACAGGGATGAGCAGTTCTTC
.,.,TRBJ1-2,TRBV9,CASSVASQGGYGYTF,TGTGCCAGCAGCGTAGCTTCTCAGGGAGGCTATGGCTACACCTTC
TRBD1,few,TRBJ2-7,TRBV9,CASSVADREMDEQYF,TGTGCCAGCAGCGTAGCGGACAGGGAAATGGACGAGCAGTACTTC
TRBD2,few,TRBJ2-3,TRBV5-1,CASNQAGTLADTQYF,TGCGCCAGCAACCAAGCGGGAACTTTGGCAGATACGCAGTATTTT
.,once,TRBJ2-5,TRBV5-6,CACSLPLGGETQYF,TGTGCCTGCAGCCTACCGCTCGGGGGAGAGACCCAGTACTTC
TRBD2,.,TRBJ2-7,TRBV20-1,CSGGESGTSRNEQYF,TGCAGTGGGGGGGAATCCGGGACTAGCAGAAATGAGCAGTACTTC
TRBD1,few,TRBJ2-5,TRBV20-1,CSARDPGQGGETQYF,TGCAGTGCTAGAGATCCGGGACAGGGGGGTGAGACCCAGTACTTC
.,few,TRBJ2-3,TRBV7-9,CASSSGDRVHSADTQYF,TGTGCCAGCAGTTCAGGCGACAGAGTCCATTCAGCAGATACGCAGTATTTT
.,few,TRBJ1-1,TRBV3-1,CASSHQFQDTEAFF,TGTGCCAGCAGCCATCAGTTCCAGGACACTGAAGCTTTCTTT
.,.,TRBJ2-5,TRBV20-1,CSVRNQETQYF,TGCAGTGTTCGCAATCAAGAGACCCAGTACTTC
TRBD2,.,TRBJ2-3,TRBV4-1,CASRFGTSSSADTQYF,TGCGCCAGCAGATTCGGGACTAGTAGTAGTGCAGATACGCAGTATTTT
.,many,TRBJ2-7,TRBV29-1,CSVVMDSSYEQYF,TGCAGCGTTGTGATGGACAGTTCCTACGAGCAGTACTTC
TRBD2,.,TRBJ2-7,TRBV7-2,CASSRGLAESSYEQYF,TGTGCCAGCAGCCGAGGGCTAGCGGAGAGCTCCTACGAGCAGTACTTC
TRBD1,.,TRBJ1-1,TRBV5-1,CASSLETGGALKAFF,TGCGCCAGCAGCTTGGAAACAGGGGGCGCATTGAAAGCTTTCTTT
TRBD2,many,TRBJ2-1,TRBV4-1,CASSQDPGRGVYNEQFF,TGCGCCAGCAGCCAAGATCCGGGGCGGGGGGTATACAATGAGCAGTTCTTC
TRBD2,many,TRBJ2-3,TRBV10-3,CAISERRETDTQYF,TGTGCCATCAGTGAACGGCGGGAGACAGATACGCAGTATTTT
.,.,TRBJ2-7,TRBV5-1,CASRVNRYCEQYF,TGCGCCAGCAGGGTTAACAGATACTGCGAGCAGTACTTC
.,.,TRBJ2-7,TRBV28,CANSYRRGGGYEQYF,TGTGCCAACAGTTACCGGCGAGGAGGGGGCTACGAGCAGTACTTC
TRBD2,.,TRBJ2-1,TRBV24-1,CATRAGGSLSSYNEQFF,TGTGCCACCAGAGCGGGAGGGTCCCTCAGCTCCTACAATGAGCAGTTCTTC
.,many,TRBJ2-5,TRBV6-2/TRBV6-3,CASSNSGETQYF,TGTGCCAGCAGCAACAGTGGAGAGACCCAGTACTTC
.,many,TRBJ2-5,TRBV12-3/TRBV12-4,CASGRGGGTETQYF,TGTGCCAGCGGTCGGGGAGGGGGGACGGAGACCCAGTACTTC
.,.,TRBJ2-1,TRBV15,CATSPSIDEQFF,TGTGCCACCAGCCCTAGCATCGATGAGCAGTTCTTC
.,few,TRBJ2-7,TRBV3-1,CASTPGRGYYEQYF,TGTGCCAGCACCCCGGGACGCGGATACTACGAGCAGTACTTC
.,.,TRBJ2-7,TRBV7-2,CASGGGPLREQYF,TGTGCCAGCGGGGGGGGCCCCCTACGTGAGCAGTACTTC
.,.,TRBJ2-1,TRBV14,CASSLYNGRFSYKEQFF,TGTGCCAGCAGCCTATACAACGGACGGTTCTCCTACAAAGAGCAGTTCTTC
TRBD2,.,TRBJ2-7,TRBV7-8,CASSPKGGRGSNEQYF,TGTGCCAGCAGCCCGAAGGGAGGGAGGGGCTCCAACGAGCAGTACTTC
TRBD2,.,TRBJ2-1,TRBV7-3,CASSQTSADEQFF,TGTGCCAGCAGCCAGACTAGCGCCGATGAGCAGTTCTTC
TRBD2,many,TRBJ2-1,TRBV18,CASAGTSGRNEQFF,TGTGCCAGTGCCGGGACTAGCGGGCGGAATGAGCAGTTCTTC
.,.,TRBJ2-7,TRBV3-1,CASSHVSWSGTPYEQYF,TGTGCCAGCAGCCACGTTTCGTGGTCGGGGACACCCTACGAGCAGTACTTC
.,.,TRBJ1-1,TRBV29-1,CSALPQDDTEAFF,TGCAGCGCCTTGCCACAGGATGACACTGAAGCTTTCTTT
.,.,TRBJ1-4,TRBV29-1,CSACRESGEKLFF,TGCAGCGCGTGCAGGGAGAGTGGTGAAAAACTGTTTTTT
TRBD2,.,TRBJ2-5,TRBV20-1,CSAPRGGGGSQEAQYF,TGCAGTGCCCCCCGCGGCGGGGGGGGCTCCCAAGAGGCCCAGTACTTC
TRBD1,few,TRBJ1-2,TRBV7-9,CASSPWTGVYGYTF,TGTGCCAGCAGCCCCTGGACAGGGGTCTATGGCTACACCTTC
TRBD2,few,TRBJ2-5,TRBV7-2,CASNPTGTSGGQETQYF,TGTGCCAGCAACCCGACCGGGACTAGCGGGGGCCAAGAGACCCAGTACTTC
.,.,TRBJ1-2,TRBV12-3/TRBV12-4,CASSLMAGTHGYTF,TGTGCCAGCAGTTTAATGGCAGGGACCCATGGCTACACCTTC
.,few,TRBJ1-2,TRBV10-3,CAISENRGANYGYTF,TGTGCCATCAGTGAGAATAGGGGTGCTAACTATGGCTACACCTTC
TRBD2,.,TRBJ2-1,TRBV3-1,CASSQDSPQLAGGSNEQFF,TGTGCCAGCAGCCAAGATAGTCCCCAGCTAGCGGGGGGATCCAATGAGCAGTTCTTC
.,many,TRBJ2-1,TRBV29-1,CSVRGYNEQFF,TGCAGCGTTCGTGGTTACAATGAGCAGTTCTTC
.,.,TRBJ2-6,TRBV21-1,CASSKRRQVKRFSRANVLTF,TGTGCCAGCAGCAAACGAAGACAGGTTAAACGTTTCTCTAGGGCCAACGTCCTGACTTTC
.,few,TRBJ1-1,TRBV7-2,CASSLKRGGNTEAFF,TGTGCCAGCAGCTTAAAAAGGGGGGGGAACACTGAAGCTTTCTTT
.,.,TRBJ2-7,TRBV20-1,CSAVKRDYEQYF,TGCAGTGCCGTAAAAAGGGACTACGAGCAGTACTTC
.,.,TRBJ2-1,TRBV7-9,CASSPMATAEQFF,TGTGCCAGCAGCCCTATGGCGACCGCAGAGCAGTTCTTC
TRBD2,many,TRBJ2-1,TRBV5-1,CASSSLAGFNEQFF,TGCGCCAGCAGCTCTCTAGCGGGCTTCAATGAGCAGTTCTTC
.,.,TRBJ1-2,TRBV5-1,CASNDGRNYGYTF,TGCGCCAGTAACGACGGACGTAACTATGGCTACACCTTC
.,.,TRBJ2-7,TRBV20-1,CSARGSAPYEQYF,TGCAGTGCTAGAGGGTCAGCCCCCTACGAGCAGTACTTC
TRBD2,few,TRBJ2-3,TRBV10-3,CAISSGGGTDTQYF,TGTGCCATCAGTAGCGGCGGGGGGACAGATACGCAGTATTTT
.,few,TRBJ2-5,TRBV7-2,CASSFSSYAETQYF,TGTGCCAGCAGCTTCTCTAGCTATGCCGAGACCCAGTACTTC
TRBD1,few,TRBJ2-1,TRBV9,CASAQGANEQFF,TGTGCCAGCGCACAGGGGGCCAATGAGCAGTTCTTC
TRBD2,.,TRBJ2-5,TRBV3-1,CASSQSLAGFQETQYF,TGTGCCAGCAGCCAATCTCTAGCGGGGTTCCAAGAGACCCAGTACTTC
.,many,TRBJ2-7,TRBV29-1,CSVEVSTYSYEQYF,TGCAGCGTTGAAGTCAGCACATACTCCTACGAGCAGTACTTC
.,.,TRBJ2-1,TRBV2,CASNGGAGAALGEQFF,TGTGCCAGCAATGGGGGTGCGGGGGCGGCCTTAGGTGAGCAGTTCTTC
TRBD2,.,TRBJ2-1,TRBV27,CASSLRERNYNEQFF,TGTGCCAGCAGTCTGCGGGAGCGTAACTACAATGAGCAGTTCTTC
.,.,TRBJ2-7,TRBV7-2,CASSQPGPQYF,TGTGCCAGCAGCCAGCCGGGCCCGCAGTACTTC